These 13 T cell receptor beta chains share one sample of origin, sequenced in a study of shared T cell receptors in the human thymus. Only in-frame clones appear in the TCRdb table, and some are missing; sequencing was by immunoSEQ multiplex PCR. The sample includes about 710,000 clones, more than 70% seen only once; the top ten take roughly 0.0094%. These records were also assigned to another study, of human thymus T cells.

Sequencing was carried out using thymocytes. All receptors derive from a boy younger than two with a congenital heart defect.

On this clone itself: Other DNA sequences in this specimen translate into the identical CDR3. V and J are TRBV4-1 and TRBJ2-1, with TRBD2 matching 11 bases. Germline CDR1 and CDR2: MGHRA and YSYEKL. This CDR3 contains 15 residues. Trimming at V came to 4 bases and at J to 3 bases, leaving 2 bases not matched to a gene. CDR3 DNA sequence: TGCGCCAGCAGCCGAACTAGCGGGGGCTACAATGAGCAGTTCTTC. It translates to CASSRTSGGYNEQFF.

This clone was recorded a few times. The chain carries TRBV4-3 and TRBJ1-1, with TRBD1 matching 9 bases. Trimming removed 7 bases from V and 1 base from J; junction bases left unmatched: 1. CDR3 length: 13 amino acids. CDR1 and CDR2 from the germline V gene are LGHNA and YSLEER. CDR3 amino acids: CASKTGGNTEAFF. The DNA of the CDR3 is TGCGCCAGCAAGACAGGGGGGAACACTGAAGCTTTCTTT.

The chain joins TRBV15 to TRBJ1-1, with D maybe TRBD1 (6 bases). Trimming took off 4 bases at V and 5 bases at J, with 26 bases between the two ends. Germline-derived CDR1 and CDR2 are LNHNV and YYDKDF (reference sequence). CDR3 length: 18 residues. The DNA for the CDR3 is TGTGCCACCAGCATTCGACTACCACAGGGTGAGTGGAGGACTGAAGCTTTCTTT. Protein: CATSIRLPQGEWRTEAFF.

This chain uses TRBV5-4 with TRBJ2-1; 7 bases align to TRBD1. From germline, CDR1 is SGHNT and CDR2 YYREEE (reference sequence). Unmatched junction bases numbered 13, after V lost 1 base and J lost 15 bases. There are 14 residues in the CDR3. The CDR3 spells CASSLWGRQGAGFF. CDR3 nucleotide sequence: TGTGCCAGCAGCTTGTGGGGTAGACAGGGAGCTGGGTTCTTC. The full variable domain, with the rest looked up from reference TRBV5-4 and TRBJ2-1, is ETGVTQSPTHLIKTRGQQVTLRCSSQSGHNTVSWYQQALGQGPQFIFQYYREEENGRGNFPPRFSGLQFPNYSSELNVNALELDDSALYLCASSLWGRQGAGFFGPGTRLTVL.

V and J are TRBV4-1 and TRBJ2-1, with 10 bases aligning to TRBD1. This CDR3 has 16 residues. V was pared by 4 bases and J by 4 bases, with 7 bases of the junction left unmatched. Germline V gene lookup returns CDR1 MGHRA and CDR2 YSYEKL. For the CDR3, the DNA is TGCGCCAGCAGCCGCCTGGACAGGGGGAATTACAATGAGCAGTTCTTC. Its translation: CASSRLDRGNYNEQFF.

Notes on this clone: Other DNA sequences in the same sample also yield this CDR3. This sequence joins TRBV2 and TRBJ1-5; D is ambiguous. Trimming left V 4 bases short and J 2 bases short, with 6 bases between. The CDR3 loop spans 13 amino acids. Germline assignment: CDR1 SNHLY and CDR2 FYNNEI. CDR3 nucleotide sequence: TGTGCCAGCAGTGCCCAGGGCAATCAGCCCCAGCATTTT. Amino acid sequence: CASSAQGNQPQHF.

CDR3 coding DNA: TGTGCCAGCAGATCAGAATTCTCCGTAATAGATACGCAGTATTTT. It yields the protein CASRSEFSVIDTQYF. The chain joins TRBV7-2 to TRBJ2-3; D gene unclear. Deletions cut 6 bases from V and 5 bases from J, with 18 bases between. Germline CDR1 is SGHTA and CDR2 is FQGNSA. There are 15 residues in the CDR3.

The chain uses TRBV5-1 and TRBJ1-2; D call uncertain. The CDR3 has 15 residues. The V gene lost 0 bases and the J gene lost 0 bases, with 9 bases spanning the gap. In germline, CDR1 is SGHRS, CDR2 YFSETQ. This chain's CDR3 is CASSLAGSSNYGYTF. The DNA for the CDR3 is TGCGCCAGCAGCTTGGCGGGGAGTTCTAACTATGGCTACACCTTC.

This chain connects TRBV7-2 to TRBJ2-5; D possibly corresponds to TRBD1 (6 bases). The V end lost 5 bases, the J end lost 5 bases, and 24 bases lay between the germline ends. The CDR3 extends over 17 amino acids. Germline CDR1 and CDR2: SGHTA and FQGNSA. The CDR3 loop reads CASSPSRTDSLRETQYF. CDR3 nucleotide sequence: TGTGCCAGCAGCCCCTCTCGGACAGATAGCCTTCGGGAGACCCAGTACTTC.

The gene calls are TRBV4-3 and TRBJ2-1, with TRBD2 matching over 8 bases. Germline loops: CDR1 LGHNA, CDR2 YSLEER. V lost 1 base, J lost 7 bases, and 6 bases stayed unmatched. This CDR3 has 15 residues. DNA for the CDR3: TGCGCCAGCAGCCAAGGCGGGGGGACTAAGAATGAGCAGTTCTTC. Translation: CASSQGGGTKNEQFF.

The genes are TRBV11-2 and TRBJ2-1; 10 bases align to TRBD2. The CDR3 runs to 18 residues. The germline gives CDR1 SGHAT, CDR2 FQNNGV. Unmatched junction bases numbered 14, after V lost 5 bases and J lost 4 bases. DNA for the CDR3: TGTGCCAGCAGCGTCCCGCCTAATGGTAGCGGGGGGTACAATGAGCAGTTCTTC. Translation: CASSVPPNGSGGYNEQFF.

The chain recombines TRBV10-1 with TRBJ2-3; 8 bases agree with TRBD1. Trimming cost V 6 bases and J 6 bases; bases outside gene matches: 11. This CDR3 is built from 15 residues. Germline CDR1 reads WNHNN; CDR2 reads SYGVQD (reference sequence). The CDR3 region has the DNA TGCGCCAGCAGACCGGGACAGGCCATGTTGGATACGCAGTATTTT. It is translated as CASRPGQAMLDTQYF.

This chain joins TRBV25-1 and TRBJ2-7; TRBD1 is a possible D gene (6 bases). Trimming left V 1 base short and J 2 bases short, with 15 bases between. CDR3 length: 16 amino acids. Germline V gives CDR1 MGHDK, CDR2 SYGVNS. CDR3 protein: CASSELRDKLTYEQYF. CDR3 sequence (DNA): TGTGCCAGCAGTGAATTAAGGGACAAATTAACCTACGAGCAGTACTTC.